This T cell receptor beta chain comes out of a study of T cells after posttransplantation cyclophosphamide. Findings and caveats of the study: Blood and skin or GI T cell repertoires showed limited TRB overlap. Later post-transplant blood repertoires were often dominated by donor CD8+ memory clones. Recipient CMV seropositivity and CMV reactivation strongly tracked TRB clonality.

Germline V gives CDR1 MDHEN, CDR2 SYDVKM. There are 11 residues in the CDR3. V was pared by 4 bases and J by 3 bases, with 3 bases between. This clone was detected only a few times. The target antigen is unknown. TCRdb's copy holds only in-frame clones and misses some; the assay was immunoSEQ multiplex PCR. The sample records 20,000 or so clones, around 87% being singletons. A marrow graft followed busulfan-fludarabine conditioning, with cyclophosphamide on days +3 and +4. V is TRBV28 and J is TRBJ1-1; D is uncertain. The sequence was obtained from a female patient aged 40-50 years who received an allogeneic stem cell transplant from a related donor, was CMV-positive, and had no GVHD. Some of the T cells may derive from the graft donor. Sequencing used PBMCs, obtained after allogeneic stem cell transplant with posttransplant cyclophosphamide. The CDR3 coding sequence is TGTGCCAGCAGTTCAGACACTGAAGCTTTCTTT. Protein: CASSSDTEAFF. The full variable domain, rest sourced from reference TRBV28 and TRBJ1-1, is DVKVTQSSRYLVKRTGEKVFLECVQDMDHENMFWYRQDPGLGLRLIYFSYDVKMKEKGDIPEGYSVSREKKERFSLILESASTNQTSMYLCASSSDTEAFFGQGTRLTVV.